The present entry profiles one TCR beta chain with its context. Its target is not known. These data belong to a study of shared clonotypes between healthy human individuals. This CDR3 spans 13 amino acids. The V gene's germline CDR1 is MNHEY and CDR2 SVGAGI. The V end lost 5 bases, the J end lost 8 bases, and 15 bases lay between the germline ends. Points from the study as a whole: Clonotypes shared by all four donors outscored non-shared clonotypes in generation probability.

Donors were Caucasian adults residing in Nashville, Tennessee, USA. Deep was the level used in running the assay. The table came from immunoSEQ multiplex PCR; TCRdb's copy has only in-frame clones and leaves some out. The sample gives approximately 640,000 clones, roughly 70% of which show up once; approximately 2% is in the top ten. The sequence derives from a woman in her thirties in good health. The rearrangement uses TRBV6-5 and TRBJ1-2, with D tentatively TRBD1 (5 bases). The sequenced sample consisted of memory CD4+ T cells sorted from blood. The subset: CD45RA-negative fraction. CDR3 loop: CASSRLSDTGYTF. CDR3 bases: TGTGCCAGCAGTCGACTTTCGGACACCGGCTACACCTTC.